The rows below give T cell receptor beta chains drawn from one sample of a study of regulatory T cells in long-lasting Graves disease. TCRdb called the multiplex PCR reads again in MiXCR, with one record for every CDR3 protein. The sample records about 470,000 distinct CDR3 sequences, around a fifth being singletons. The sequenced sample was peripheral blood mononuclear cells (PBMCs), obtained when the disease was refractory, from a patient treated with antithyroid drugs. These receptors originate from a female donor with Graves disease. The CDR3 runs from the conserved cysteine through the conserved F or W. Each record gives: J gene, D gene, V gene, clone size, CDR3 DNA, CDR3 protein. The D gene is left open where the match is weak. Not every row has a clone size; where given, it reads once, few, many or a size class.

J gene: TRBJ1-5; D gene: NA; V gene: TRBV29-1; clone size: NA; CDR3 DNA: TGCAGCGTTGAACGCTCCTCAGGCCACCAGTCTTTTTATCAGCCCCAGCATTTT; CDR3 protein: CSVERSSGHQSFYQPQHF
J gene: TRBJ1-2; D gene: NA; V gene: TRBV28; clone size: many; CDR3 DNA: TGTGCCAGCAGGAAGCCGGGAGACTATGGCTACACCTTC; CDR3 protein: CASRKPGDYGYTF
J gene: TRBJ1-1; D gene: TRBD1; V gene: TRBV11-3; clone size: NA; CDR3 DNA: TGTGCCAGCAGCCAGACAGGGATTCCTGAAGCTTTCTTT; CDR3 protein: CASSQTGIPEAFF
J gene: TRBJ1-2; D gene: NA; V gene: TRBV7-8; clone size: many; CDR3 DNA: TGTGCCAGCAGCTTTCTGGGAGGGCAGTTCTATGGCTACACCTTC; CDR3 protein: CASSFLGGQFYGYTF
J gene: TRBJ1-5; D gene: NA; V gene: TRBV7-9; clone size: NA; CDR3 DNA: TGTGCCAGCAGCTTAGCAGTCGGACAGTATAGCAATCAGCCCCAGCATTTT; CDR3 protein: CASSLAVGQYSNQPQHF
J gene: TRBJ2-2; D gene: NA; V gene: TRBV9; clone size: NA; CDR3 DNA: TGTGCCAGCAGCGTAGAGGGAAGGGCCGGGGAGCTGTTTTTT; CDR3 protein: CASSVEGRAGELFF
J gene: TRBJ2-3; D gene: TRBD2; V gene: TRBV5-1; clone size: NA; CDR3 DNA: TGCGCCAGCAGCACCGGACTAGCGGGGGGATACACAGATACGCAGTATTTT; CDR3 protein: CASSTGLAGGYTDTQYF
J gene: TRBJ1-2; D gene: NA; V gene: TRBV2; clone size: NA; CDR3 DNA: TGTGCCAGCAGCAAGGACAGATCTAACTATGGCTACACCTTC; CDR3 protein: CASSKDRSNYGYTF
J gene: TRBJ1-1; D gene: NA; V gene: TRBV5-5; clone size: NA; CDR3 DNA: TGTGCCAGCAGCTCTCGACAAGGGCCTGAAGCTTTCTTT; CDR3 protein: CASSSRQGPEAFF
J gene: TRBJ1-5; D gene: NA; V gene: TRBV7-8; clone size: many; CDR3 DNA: TGTGCCAGCAGCCCAGTTCGGGGTTCGCGTCAGCCCCAGCATTTT; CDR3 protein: CASSPVRGSRQPQHF
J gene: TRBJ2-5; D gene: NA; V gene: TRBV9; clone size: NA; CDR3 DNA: TGTGCCAGCAGCCGGACAGTCCAAGAGACCCGGTACTTC; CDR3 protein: CASSRTVQETRYF
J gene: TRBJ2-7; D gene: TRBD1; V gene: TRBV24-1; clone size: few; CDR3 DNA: TGTGCCACCAGTGCCACAGGGACAGGGTTCTACGAGCAGTACTTC; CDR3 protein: CATSATGTGFYEQYF
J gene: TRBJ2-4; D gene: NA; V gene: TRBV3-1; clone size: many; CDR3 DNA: TGTGCCAGCAGCCAAGATTCGGGCATCCGGGACATTCAGTACTTC; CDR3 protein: CASSQDSGIRDIQYF
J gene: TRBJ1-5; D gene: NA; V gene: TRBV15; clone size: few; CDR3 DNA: TGTGCCACCAGCAGAGAGAGGGAGGGTCAGCCCCAGCATTTT; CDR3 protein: CATSREREGQPQHF
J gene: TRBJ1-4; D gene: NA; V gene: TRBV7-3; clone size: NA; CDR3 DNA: TGTGCCAGCAGCCCCTGGGGCAGGATTAATGAAAAACTGTTTTTT; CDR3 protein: CASSPWGRINEKLFF
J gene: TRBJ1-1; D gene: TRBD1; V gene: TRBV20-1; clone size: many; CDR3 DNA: TGCAGTGCTAGGGGGGACAGAGCCAATGAAGCTTTCTTT; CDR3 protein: CSARGDRANEAFF
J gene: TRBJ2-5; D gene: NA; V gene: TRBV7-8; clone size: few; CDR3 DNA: TGTGCCAGCACCAAGAGGGGGGCAGGGACTGGAGAGACCCAGTACTTC; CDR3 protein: CASTKRGAGTGETQYF
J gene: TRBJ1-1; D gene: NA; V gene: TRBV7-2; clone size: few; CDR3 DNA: TGTGCCAGCAGCTTAGTAGGGGCCCTGAACACTGAAGCTTTCTTT; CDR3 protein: CASSLVGALNTEAFF
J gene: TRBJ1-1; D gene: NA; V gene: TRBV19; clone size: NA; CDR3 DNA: TGTGCCAGTAGAATATCACTTGCGAACACTGAAGCTTTCTTT; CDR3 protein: CASRISLANTEAFF
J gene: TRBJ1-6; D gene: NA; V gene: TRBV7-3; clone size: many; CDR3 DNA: TGTGCCAGCAGCTTAACAGGGGATGATTCACCCCTCCACTTT; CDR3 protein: CASSLTGDDSPLHF
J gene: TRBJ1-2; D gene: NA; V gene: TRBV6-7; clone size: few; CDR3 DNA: TGTGCCAGCAGACCCACACAGCCGGGCTACACCTTC; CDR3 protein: CASRPTQPGYTF
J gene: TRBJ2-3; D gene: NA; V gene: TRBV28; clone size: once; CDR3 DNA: TGTGCCAGCAGCCCACCGGGTCCAGATACGCAGTATTTT; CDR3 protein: CASSPPGPDTQYF
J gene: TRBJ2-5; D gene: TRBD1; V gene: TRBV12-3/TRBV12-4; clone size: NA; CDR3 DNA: TGTGCCAGCAGTTGGGCCGGGACAGGAGAGACCCAGTACTTC; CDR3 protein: CASSWAGTGETQYF
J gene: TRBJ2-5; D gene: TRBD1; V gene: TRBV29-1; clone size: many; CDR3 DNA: TGCAGCGTTGATGGGACAGGACCAAAAGAGACCCAGTACTTC; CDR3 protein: CSVDGTGPKETQYF
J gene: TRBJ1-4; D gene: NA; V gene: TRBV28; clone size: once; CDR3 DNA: TGTGCCAGCAGTTTCTCCCCGGGGCTTGGTAATGAAAAACTGTTTTTT; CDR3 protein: CASSFSPGLGNEKLFF
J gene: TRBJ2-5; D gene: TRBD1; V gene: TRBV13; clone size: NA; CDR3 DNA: TGTGCCAGCAGCCTGGGGGACAGGGGGCGGTCGACCCAGTACTTC; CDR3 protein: CASSLGDRGRSTQYF
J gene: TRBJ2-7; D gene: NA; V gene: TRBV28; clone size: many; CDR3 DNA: TGTGCCCGACCGGGTCTGCTCCCCTACGAGCAGTACTTC; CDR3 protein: CARPGLLPYEQYF
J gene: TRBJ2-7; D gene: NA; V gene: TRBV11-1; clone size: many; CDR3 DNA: TGTGCCAGCAGCCCCGGAGGCGGACGGGGCCCCTACGAGCAGTACTTC; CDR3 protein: CASSPGGGRGPYEQYF
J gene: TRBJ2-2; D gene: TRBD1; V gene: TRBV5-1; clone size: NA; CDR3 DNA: TGCGCCAGCAGCTTGGAGGTGACAGGGGCCACCGGGGAGCTGTTTTTT; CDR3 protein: CASSLEVTGATGELFF
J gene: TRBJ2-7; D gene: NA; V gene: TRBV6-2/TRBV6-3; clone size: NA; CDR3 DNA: TGTGCCAGCAGTTCTACCCTAGCCGGGCACTACGAGCAGTACTTC; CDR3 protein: CASSSTLAGHYEQYF
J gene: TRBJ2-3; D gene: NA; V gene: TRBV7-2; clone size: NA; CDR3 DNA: TGTGCCAGCAGCTTATACAGTGATACGCAGTATTTT; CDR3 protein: CASSLYSDTQYF
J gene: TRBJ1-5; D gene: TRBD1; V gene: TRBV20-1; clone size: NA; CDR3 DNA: TGCAGTGCTAGAGATGGACAGGGCAATCAGCCCCAGCATTTT; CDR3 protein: CSARDGQGNQPQHF
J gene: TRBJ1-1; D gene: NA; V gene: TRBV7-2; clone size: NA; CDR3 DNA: TGTGCCAGCAGCTTAGGAGGGGTCATGAACACTGAAGCTTTCTTT; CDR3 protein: CASSLGGVMNTEAFF